This entry features one TCR beta chain sequence. The antigen it recognizes is unknown. Base qualities are not provided; no much larger clone lies one nucleotide away. Libraries were made using 5' RACE. Instrument used: Illumina HiSeq 2500. A second 7 to 11 cycle PCR used a sample-barcoded 5' primer and a J-beta primer mix. A template-switch 5' adaptor carrying 12 random nucleotides introduced a unique molecular identifier onto each TCR beta cDNA molecule. At least 2.5 million CDR3-containing paired-end reads were obtained from each sample. All of the RNA was converted into first-strand cDNA using the Mint cDNA synthesis kit, with a TRBC-specific oligonucleotide serving as the primer. All cDNA was treated with uracil-DNA glycosylase and then went through a first 18-cycle PCR with the universal primers M1SS and BC2_uni_R. The paper's data handling went like this. For normalization, 1 million high-quality reads, each with a distinct molecular identifier, were randomly selected from each sample. Instead of being binned into consensus sequences, reads that shared molecular identifiers were thrown out. MiTCR, set to a Q25 quality threshold and the strictest error-elimination algorithm, was used for CDR3 identification, clonotype clustering and error correction. A nonparametric unseen species model with Euler transformation was used to estimate a lower bound on total TCR beta diversity. The raw public reads went through TCRdb reprocessing: fastp at Q25, MiXCR clone calling, in-frame beta chains kept. Each CDR3 protein gets just one entry, which takes the most common genes and DNA from the rows behind it. The V and J calls come from TCRdb's annotation, not from the publication. The sample table lists about 830,000 distinct CDR3 sequences, approximately 65% of them with a count of one. Jointly, the top ten make up about 27% of the sample.

Donors were 35 to 40 systemically healthy Caucasian individuals from Russia aged roughly 6 to 90 years. Each donor gave ten milliliters of peripheral blood, drawn into EDTA-treated Vacutainer tubes. Ficoll-Paque density-gradient centrifugation was used to isolate PBMCs, with at least 6.5 million obtained per sample. Total RNA, at least 6 micrograms per sample, was extracted from PBMCs with Trizol reagent. Naive CD45RAhigh/CD27high T cell percentages were measured by flow cytometry on a PBMC aliquot from every donor. This sample was included in a study of blood T cells in healthy people across ages (dated by TCRdb to 2013 to 2016). Regarding the research as a whole: In model experiments, roughly one uniquely barcoded TCR beta cDNA molecule per two T cells was captured by template switching. The study measured age-related changes in TCR beta repertoire diversity using deep sequencing normalized with unique cDNA molecular identifiers. Donors were grouped into four age groups: young (average roughly 15 years), middle-aged (39), aged (about 60) and long-lived (around 80). To avoid experimental bias, donors of different ages were distributed randomly across sequencing lanes. Two additional independent replicas of 1 million unique cDNA reads from the same blood draw were analyzed for two donors (one aged 18 to 30 and one aged 80 or older). Summary of the overall study and its limitations: Conclusive comparison of naive and antigen-experienced compartments was prevented by the profiling of bulk unsorted PBMCs. Because the CMV infection status of the donors was unknown, age-related changes in expanded clonotypes may potentially have been confounded. Estimates of total diversity based on one million sequenced T cells were regarded as lower bounds and as underestimates. Observed TCR beta diversity per million T cells fell roughly linearly with age, and a significant reduction was already apparent by age roughly 40. Compared with the aged group, the long-lived group had more naive CD4+ T cells, fewer expanded clones and increased TCR diversity, suggesting age selection. There was a strong correlation between observed TCR beta diversity and the percentage of naive T cells measured by flow cytometry.

The germline V gene supplies CDR1 ENHRY and CDR2 SYGVKD. From the cysteine through the phenylalanine, the CDR3 covers 13 amino acids. CDR3 DNA is the only sequence kept; it has 39 bases, read in frame from the first base. V ends up 10 bases short and J 2 bases short, with an unmatched junction base count of 8. Source material: blood. The sequence is built from TRBV10-3 and TRBJ2-7; 7 of the junction bases match TRBD1. The sequence was collected from a man aged 25-40 years in good health. The CDR3 reads as follows: CATRGNSAYEQYF. The DNA sequence is given as TGTGCCACCAGGGGGAACAGCGCCTACGAGCAGTACTTC.